The 2 T cell receptor beta chains below all came from one sample that was sequenced in a study of hypomethylating agent response in myelodysplastic syndrome. TCRdb keeps only in-frame clones here, not all; method: immunoSEQ multiplex PCR. This table holds approximately 6,600 clones, roughly 80% found once. The sample here was bone marrow, taken before or after starting hypomethylating agent treatment for myelodysplastic syndrome (not recorded which). The receptors originated from a human donor with myelodysplastic syndrome.

J is TRBJ1-1 and V is TRBV29-1; D is unclear. Germline CDR1 is SQVTM and CDR2 is ANQGSEA. This CDR3 comprises 10 residues. The CDR3 DNA reads as TGCAGTGGATATGACACTGAAGCTTTCTTT. Residues: CSGYDTEAFF. Filled out from reference TRBV29-1 and TRBJ1-1, the complete variable domain reads SAVISQKPSRDICQRGTSLTIQCQVDSQVTMMFWYRQQPGQSLTLIATANQGSEATYESGFVIDKFPISRPNLTFSTLTVSNMSPEDSSIYLCSGYDTEAFFGQGTRLTVV.

This chain links TRBV19 with TRBJ1-1, with 10 bases aligning to TRBD1. The CDR3 has 13 residues. Germline CDR1 is LNHDA and CDR2 is SQIVND (reference sequence). V was pared by 7 bases and J by 4 bases, with 3 bases of the junction left unmatched. The CDR3 nucleotides read TGTGCCAGTACAAGGACAGGGGGCACTGAAGCTTTCTTT. Translated, it gives CASTRTGGTEAFF. The complete variable domain, with remaining parts taken from reference TRBV19 and TRBJ1-1, reads DGGITQSPKYLFRKEGQNVTLSCEQNLNHDAMYWYRQDPGQGLRLIYYSQIVNDFQKGDIAEGYSVSREKKESFPLTVTSAQKNPTAFYLCASTRTGGTEAFFGQGTRLTVV.